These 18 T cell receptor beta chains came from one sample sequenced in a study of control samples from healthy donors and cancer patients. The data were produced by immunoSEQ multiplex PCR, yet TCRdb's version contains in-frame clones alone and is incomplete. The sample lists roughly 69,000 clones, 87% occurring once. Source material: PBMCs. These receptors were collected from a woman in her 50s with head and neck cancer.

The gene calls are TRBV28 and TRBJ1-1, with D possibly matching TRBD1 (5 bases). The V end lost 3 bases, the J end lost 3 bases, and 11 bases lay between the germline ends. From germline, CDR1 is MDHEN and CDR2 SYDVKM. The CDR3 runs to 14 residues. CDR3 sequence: CASSLGGLYTEAFF. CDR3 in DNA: TGTGCCAGCAGTTTGGGGGGGTTGTACACTGAAGCTTTCTTT.

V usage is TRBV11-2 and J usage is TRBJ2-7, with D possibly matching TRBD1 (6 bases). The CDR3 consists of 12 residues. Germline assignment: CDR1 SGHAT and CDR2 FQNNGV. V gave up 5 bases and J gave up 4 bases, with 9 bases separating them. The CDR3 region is CASSLQGYEQYF. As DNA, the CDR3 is TGTGCCAGCAGCCTTCAGGGGTACGAGCAGTACTTC.

The DNA for the CDR3 is TGTGCCAGCTCCCTACCGGGGGACAGAACCTACGAGCAGTACTTC. It encodes CASSLPGDRTYEQYF. This chain joins TRBV6-5 and TRBJ2-7; weak D call: TRBD1 (7 bases). The CDR3 covers 15 residues. Germline-derived CDR1 and CDR2 are MNHEY and SVGAGI. V lost 8 bases, J lost 2 bases, and 19 bases lay in between.

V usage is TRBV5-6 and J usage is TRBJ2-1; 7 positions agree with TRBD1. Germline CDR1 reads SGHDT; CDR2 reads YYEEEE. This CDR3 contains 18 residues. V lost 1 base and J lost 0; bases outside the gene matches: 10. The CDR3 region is CASSLLPGQHSSYNEQFF. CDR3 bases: TGTGCCAGCAGCTTGCTCCCGGGACAGCACAGCTCCTACAATGAGCAGTTCTTC.

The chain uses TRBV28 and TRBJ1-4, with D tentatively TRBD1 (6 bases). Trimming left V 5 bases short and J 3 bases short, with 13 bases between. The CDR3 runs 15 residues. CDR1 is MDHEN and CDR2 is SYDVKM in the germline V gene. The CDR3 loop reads CASSQRGQSNEKLFF. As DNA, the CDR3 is TGTGCCAGCAGTCAAAGAGGACAGTCTAATGAAAAACTGTTTTTT.

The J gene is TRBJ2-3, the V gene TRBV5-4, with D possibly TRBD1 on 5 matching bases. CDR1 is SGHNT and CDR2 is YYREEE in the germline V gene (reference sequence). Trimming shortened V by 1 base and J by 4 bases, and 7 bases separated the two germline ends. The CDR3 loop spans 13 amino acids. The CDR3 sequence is CASSLRGSDTQYF. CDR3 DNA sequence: TGTGCCAGCAGCTTGAGGGGCTCAGATACGCAGTATTTT.

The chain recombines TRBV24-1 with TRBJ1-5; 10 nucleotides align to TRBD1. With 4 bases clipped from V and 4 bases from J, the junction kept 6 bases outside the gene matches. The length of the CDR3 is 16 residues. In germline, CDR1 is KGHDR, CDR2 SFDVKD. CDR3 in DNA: TGTGCCACCAGTGAGGGGGGACAGGGGAGGAATCAGCCCCAGCATTTT. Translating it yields CATSEGGQGRNQPQHF.

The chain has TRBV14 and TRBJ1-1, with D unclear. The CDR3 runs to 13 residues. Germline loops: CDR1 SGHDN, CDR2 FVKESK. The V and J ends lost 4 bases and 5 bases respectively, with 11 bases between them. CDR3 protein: CASSPQIRTEAFF. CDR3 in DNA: TGTGCCAGCAGCCCTCAGATCCGAACTGAAGCTTTCTTT. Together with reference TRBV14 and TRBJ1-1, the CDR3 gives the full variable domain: EAGVTQFPSHSVIEKGQTVTLRCDPISGHDNLYWYRRVMGKEIKFLLHFVKESKQDESGMPNNRFLAERTGGTYSTLKVQPAELEDSGVYFCASSPQIRTEAFFGQGTRLTVV.

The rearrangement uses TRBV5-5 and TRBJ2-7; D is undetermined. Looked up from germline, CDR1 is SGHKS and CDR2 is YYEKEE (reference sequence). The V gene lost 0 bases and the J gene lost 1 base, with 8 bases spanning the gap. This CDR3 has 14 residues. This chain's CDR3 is CASSLEQLSYEQYF. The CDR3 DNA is TGTGCCAGCAGCTTGGAACAGCTATCCTACGAGCAGTACTTC.

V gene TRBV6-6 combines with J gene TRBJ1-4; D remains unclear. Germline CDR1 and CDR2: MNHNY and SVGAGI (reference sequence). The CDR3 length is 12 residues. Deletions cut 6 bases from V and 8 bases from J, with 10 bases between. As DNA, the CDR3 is TGTGCCAGCAGCCCGACAAGGGAAAAACTGTTTTTT. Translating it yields CASSPTREKLFF.

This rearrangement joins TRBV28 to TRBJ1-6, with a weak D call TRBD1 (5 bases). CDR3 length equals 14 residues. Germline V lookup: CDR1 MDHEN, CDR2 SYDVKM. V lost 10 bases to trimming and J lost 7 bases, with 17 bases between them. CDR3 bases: TGTGCCACCCTGGACACCCTACGCAATTCACCCCTCCACTTT. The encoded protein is CATLDTLRNSPLHF.

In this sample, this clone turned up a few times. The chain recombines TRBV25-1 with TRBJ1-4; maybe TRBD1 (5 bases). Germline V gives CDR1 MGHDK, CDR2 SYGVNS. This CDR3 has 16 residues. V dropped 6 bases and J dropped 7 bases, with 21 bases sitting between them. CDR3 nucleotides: TGTGCCAGCAGCTACAGAATCGGGCAGGGAGGTGAAAAACTGTTTTTT. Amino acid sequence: CASSYRIGQGGEKLFF.

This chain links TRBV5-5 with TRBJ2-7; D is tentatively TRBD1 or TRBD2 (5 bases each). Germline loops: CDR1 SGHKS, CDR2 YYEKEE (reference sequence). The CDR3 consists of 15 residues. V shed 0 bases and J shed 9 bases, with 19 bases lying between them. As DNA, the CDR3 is TGTGCCAGCAGCTTGGCCGACAATGAGGGGCTGGGGCAGTACTTC. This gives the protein CASSLADNEGLGQYF.

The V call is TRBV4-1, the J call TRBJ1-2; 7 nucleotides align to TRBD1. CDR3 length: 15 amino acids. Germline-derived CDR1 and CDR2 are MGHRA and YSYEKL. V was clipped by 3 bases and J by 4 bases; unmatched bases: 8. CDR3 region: CASSQGNTGVYGYTF. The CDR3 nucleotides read TGCGCCAGCAGCCAGGGCAATACAGGGGTCTATGGCTACACCTTC.

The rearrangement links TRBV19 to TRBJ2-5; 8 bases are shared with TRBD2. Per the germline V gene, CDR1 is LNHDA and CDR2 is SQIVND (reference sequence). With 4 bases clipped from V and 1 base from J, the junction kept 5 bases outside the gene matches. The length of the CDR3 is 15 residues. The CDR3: CASSTLTSGQETQYF. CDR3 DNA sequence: TGTGCCAGTAGTACCCTAACTAGCGGCCAAGAGACCCAGTACTTC.

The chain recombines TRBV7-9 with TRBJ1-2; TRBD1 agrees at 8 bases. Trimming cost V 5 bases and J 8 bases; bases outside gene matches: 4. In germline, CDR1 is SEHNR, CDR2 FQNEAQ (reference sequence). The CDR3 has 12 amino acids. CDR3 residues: CASSLRGQGYTF. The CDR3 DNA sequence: TGTGCCAGCAGCCTCAGGGGGCAAGGCTACACCTTC.

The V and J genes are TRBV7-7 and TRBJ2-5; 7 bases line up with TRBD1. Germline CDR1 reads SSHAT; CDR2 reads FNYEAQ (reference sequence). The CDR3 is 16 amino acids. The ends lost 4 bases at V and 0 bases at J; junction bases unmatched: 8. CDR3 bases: TGTGCCAGCAGCTCCCCGGGACAGAAGTACCAAGAGACCCAGTACTTC. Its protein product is CASSSPGQKYQETQYF.

The CDR3 reads CASSPGSMNYEQYF. Here the CDR3 DNA reads TGCGCCAGCAGCCCCGGTTCGATGAATTACGAGCAGTACTTC. The chain is built from TRBV5-1 and TRBJ2-7, with D uncertain. Trimming cost V 4 bases and J 4 bases, with 15 bases left between them. Germline CDR1 and CDR2: SGHRS and YFSETQ. The CDR3 spans 14 residues.